This T cell receptor (beta chain) comes out of a study of CD8 T cells in ankylosing spondylitis. By quantitative 5'-RACE with molecular barcodes, the TCR beta libraries were made. Via MiXCR, TCRdb re-called the 5' RACE reads, giving one row per CDR3 protein. The data contain 300,000 to 400,000 distinct CDR3 sequences, approximately 20% of them singletons. This clonotype was observed a handful of times. Its antigen is not known. Study outcomes and limitations: Significant enrichment of disease-linked clones was reportedly seen in matched ankylosing spondylitis synovial fluid. For ankylosing spondylitis blood, a TCR beta motif of seven to nine highly homologous variants appeared characteristic. Past studies reported some motif variants in reactive arthritis synovial fluid and blood.

The CDR3 is 12 amino acids. With 2 bases removed from V and 11 bases from J, the gap between germline ends came to 12 bases. In germline, CDR1 is LGHDT, CDR2 YNNKEL (reference sequence). Source material: blood, either unsorted or a sorted T cell fraction (not recorded which). The source of this sequence is a male donor with ankylosing spondylitis. The chain uses TRBV3-1 and TRBJ1-1, with no clear D. DNA for the CDR3: TGTGCCAGCAGCCAAATGCAAATGGAGGCTTTCTTT. It encodes CASSQMQMEAFF. Full variable domain (outside the CDR3, taken from reference TRBV3-1 and TRBJ1-1): DTAVSQTPKYLVTQMGNDKSIKCEQNLGHDTMYWYKQDSKKFLKIMFSYNNKELIINETVPNRFSPKSPDKAHLNLHINSLELGDSAVYFCASSQMQMEAFFGQGTRLTVV.